This TCR beta chain is drawn from a study of relationships among human T cell subsets (dated by TCRdb to the early 2010s). About the study as a whole: Eight distinct blood T cell populations were sequenced: pan T, CD8 cytotoxic, regulatory, Th1, Th2, naive plus transitional, activated and memory cells. Paper-wide results and their limitations: V, D and J usage, CDR3 length and N-nucleotide additions showed no statistically significant differences among the seven subsets. Substantial CDR3 sharing among Th1, Th2 and regulatory T cells was interpreted as suggesting stochastic cell fate choices. Over 50% of CD8+ cytotoxic sequences belonged to clones with over 100 reads, whereas regulatory and Th2 subsets showed few such clones. A CD4+CD8+ double-positive population could not be ruled out by the bead-based sorting.

The library was generated by multiplex PCR. The data were produced on a 454 GS FLX. TCR alpha and beta CDR3 regions were amplified from mRNA by semiquantitative ARM-PCR. In ARM-PCR, tagged nested gene-specific primers were applied first, and communal superprimers then carried out the exponential amplification. Exonuclease was used to remove the nested primers before the first-round PCR products went through the second amplification round. Amplicons were sequenced on the 454 platform, which allows rapid sequencing of millions of DNA fragments without cloning bias. An effective read was defined as a read mappable to both V and J germline segments. Processing in the source paper ran as follows. IRmap, which uses pyromap, a Smith-Waterman modification adapted to 454 sequencing errors, was used to assign reads to germline V, D and J segments. To filter D-beta assignments, cutoffs were set at the 99th percentile of the alignment scores obtained from simulated random sequences. The CDR3 was taken to be the amino acids lying between the conserved V-segment Y[YFLI]C motif and the J-segment [FW]GXGT motif. Repertoire diversity was estimated with a compound Poisson process model previously applied to large-scale EST data. A procedure for detecting cross-contamination was used to argue that sample contamination was not the source of the shared CDR3s. Using fastp at Q25 and MiXCR, TCRdb reprocessed the public reads and kept productive beta chains. Rows are combined by CDR3 protein, so each entry shows the most common genes and DNA. TCRdb, not the original authors, processed these V and J calls. This sample lists roughly 7,000 distinct CDR3 sequences; just under 70% were detected once. The leading ten clones occupy 40% to 60% of the sample.

The CDR3 spans 14 residues, from the cysteine through the phenylalanine. Just the 42-base CDR3 DNA is kept, in frame starting at base 1. Relative to germline, V is 5 bases shorter and J is 9 bases shorter, with 17 bases between their ends. CDR1 and CDR2 were assigned from the germline V gene as ENHRY and SYGVKD. This clonotype was picked up a small number of times. Its antigen is still unknown. No per-base quality is available; no much larger clone lies one base away. Isolated CD4+ and CD8+ T cells were pooled, and anti-CD45RA microbeads were used to isolate naive plus transitional T cells from the pooled cells. T cell subsets were isolated with Miltenyi superparamagnetic beads coated with subset-specific monoclonal antibodies. All T cell populations were isolated from peripheral blood. Ficoll separation was used to obtain mononuclear cells from whole blood, after which anti-CD14 microbeads were used to deplete monocytes. Right after isolation, the cell populations were resuspended in RNAprotect reagent.

This TCR was recovered from a man in his forties in good health. The chain links TRBV10-3 with TRBJ2-1; the D element might be TRBD1 or TRBD2, as each aligns at 5 bases. The sequenced sample consisted of naive and transitional (CD45RA+) T cells sorted from blood. The cell subset or site label, read with the paper, signifies: CD45RA+ naive plus transitional T cells (Tn+t). Here is the DNA: TGTGCCATCAGTAGCCGGGACCGCAACTTTGAGCAGTTCTTC. The encoded protein is CAISSRDRNFEQFF.